The clone carrying this TCR beta chain has only a few counts. Its antigen remains unknown. This sample is drawn from a study of regulatory T cells in long-lasting Graves disease. Study-wide results and caveats: Accuracy might have suffered from few samples.

Libraries of TCR beta came from iRepertoire HTBI primers plus Arm-PCR of CDR3 regions. TCRdb ran MiXCR on the multiplex PCR reads and lists one entry per CDR3 protein. The table has hundreds of thousands of distinct CDR3 sequences, around 15% seen once; the top ten hold 18%. Time point denoted: newly diagnosed GD, antithyroid drugs for less than 3 months. Extracted RNA from PBMCs served as the source of the TCR library. These data were also filed under a second study, of T cells in Graves' hyperthyroidism and ophthalmopathy. Turning to that study: Researchers ran a first-round RT-PCR on the TCR CDR3 using the HTBI primer set. In the blood, most expanded thyroid clonotypes above 0.001 appeared as well.

This clonotype originated in a woman in her 30s with Graves disease. Sequencing was performed on peripheral blood mononuclear cells (PBMCs), taken at new diagnosis, from a patient treated with antithyroid drugs.

The CDR3 is CASRSTPGSGSGNEQFF. CDR3 bases: TGTGCCAGTAGAAGTACACCTGGTAGCGGGAGTGGCAATGAGCAGTTCTTC. The chain combines TRBV19 with TRBJ2-1; 9 positions agree with TRBD2. Germline trimming cut 6 bases from V and 6 bases from J; bases unmatched to any gene: 15. The germline V gene encodes CDR1 LNHDA and CDR2 SQIVND (reference sequence). This CDR3 is built from 17 residues. The full variable domain, completed using reference TRBV19 and TRBJ2-1, is DGGITQSPKYLFRKEGQNVTLSCEQNLNHDAMYWYRQDPGQGLRLIYYSQIVNDFQKGDIAEGYSVSREKKESFPLTVTSAQKNPTAFYLCASRSTPGSGSGNEQFFGPGTRLTVL.